This T cell receptor (beta chain) was documented in a study of blood T cells in healthy people across ages. Study outcomes and limitations: Per-million-T-cell TCR beta diversity fell roughly linearly with age.

A J-beta primer mix and a sample-barcoded 5' primer were used in a second PCR of about 7 to 11 cycles. TCRdb used MiXCR to reprocess the 5' RACE reads, holding one entry per CDR3 protein. The sample includes around 1,600,000 distinct CDR3 sequences, roughly 43% of them seen just once. There were healthy Caucasian individuals from Russia, aged about 6 to 100, serving as donors. This clonotype was picked up many times. Its antigen is unknown. J was trimmed by 5 bases and V by 6 bases; bases with no gene match: 7. Germline CDR1 and CDR2: MGHRA and YSYEKL. CDR3 length: 15 amino acids. The specimen was blood. The TCR was taken from a woman between 18 and 29 years old in good health. The chain links TRBV4-1 to TRBJ2-1; 10 bases fit TRBD2. CDR3 sequence: CASRFTSGVNNEQFF. In DNA, the CDR3 is TGCGCCAGCAGATTTACTAGCGGGGTAAACAATGAGCAGTTCTTC.